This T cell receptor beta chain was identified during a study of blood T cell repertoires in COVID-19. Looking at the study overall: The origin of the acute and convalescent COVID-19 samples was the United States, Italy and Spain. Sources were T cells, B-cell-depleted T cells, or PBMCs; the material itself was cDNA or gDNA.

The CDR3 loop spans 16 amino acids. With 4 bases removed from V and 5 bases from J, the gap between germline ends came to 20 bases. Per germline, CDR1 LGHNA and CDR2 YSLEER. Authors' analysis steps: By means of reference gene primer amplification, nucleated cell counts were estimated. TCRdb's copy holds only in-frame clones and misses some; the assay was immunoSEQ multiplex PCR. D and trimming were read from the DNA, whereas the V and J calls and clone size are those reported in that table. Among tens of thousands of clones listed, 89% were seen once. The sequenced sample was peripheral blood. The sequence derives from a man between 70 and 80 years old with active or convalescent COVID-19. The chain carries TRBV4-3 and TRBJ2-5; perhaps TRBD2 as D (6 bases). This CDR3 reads CASSPHRQGAGETQYF. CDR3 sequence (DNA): TGCGCCAGCAGCCCTCACCGCCAGGGCGCGGGGGAGACCCAGTACTTC.